This entry describes one T cell receptor beta chain. The library tagged individual cDNA molecules with unique molecular identifiers. One entry per CDR3 protein, called by TCRdb with MiXCR from the RACE reads. The sample consists of about 80,000 distinct CDR3 sequences, 12% to 15% of them appearing once. This sample was included in a study of human T cells and chemical hapten exposure. Indicated time point: pre-sensitization, week 0. Regarding treatment: therapeutic diphenylcyclopropenone sensitization with weekly scalp DPC. Drawing of blood took place ahead of applying each patch test. Here the sequenced sample was whole blood, taken in connection with sensitization to the hapten diphenylcyclopropenone (DPC). This clonotype originated in a woman between 45 and 60 years old with alopecia areata. Some clones in this sample may be carry-over from other donors' samples.

Here the CDR3 reads CASSGTGSWYTF. In DNA form, the CDR3 reads TGCGCCAGCAGCGGGACCGGCTCGTGGTACACCTTC. J is TRBJ1-2 and V is TRBV5-1; D possibly corresponds to TRBD1 (5 bases). Germline V gene lookup returns CDR1 SGHRS and CDR2 YFSETQ. CDR3 length: 12 amino acids. Deletions cut 4 bases from V and 11 bases from J, with 15 bases between.